A single T cell receptor (beta chain) is shown here with its context. No antigen is known for it. Germline V CDR1 and CDR2: SGHRS, YFSETQ. The CDR3 sequence is 14 residues long. V was cut by 4 bases and J by 3 bases, with 13 bases left in between. The source of the sample is a study of T cell repertoires in cytomegalovirus infection. Study overall: CMV infection together with matching HLA type was indicated by public TCR beta signatures.

TCRdb re-analysed the reads in MiXCR, keeping a single row per CDR3 protein. The sample carries 200,000 or so distinct CDR3 sequences, 35% to 40% recorded once. The V call is TRBV5-1, the J call TRBJ1-2; D remains ambiguous. Sequences were derived from CD8+ T cells from cultured PBMCs, sampled from culture after CMV antigen stimulation. This clonotype originated in a human donor in good health (CMV status not recorded). Some clones in this sample may be carry-over from other donors' samples. The CDR3 sequence: CASSLLDGYYGYTF. In DNA form, the CDR3 reads TGCGCCAGCAGCCTTCTGGACGGATACTATGGCTACACCTTC.